The following is a TCR beta chain sequence with its context. Its antigen is still unknown. The junction departs from the called germline gene at one end, perhaps through a read error. The source of the sample is a study of cytomegalovirus exposure and HLA in healthy donors. Overall study findings and caveats: When a later analysis compared HLA-associated TCR beta chains with equally common others, the HLA-associated chains turned out to be more clonally expanded and to have lower generation probabilities.

The length of the CDR3 is 15 residues. CDR1 and CDR2 from the germline V gene are MNHEY and SVGAGI. Amplification used 60 Vbeta primers and 13 Jbeta primers. Produced via immunoSEQ multiplex PCR; TCRdb's table is partial and in-frame only. With approximately 37,000 clones in the sample, the ten largest clones hold approximately 6.3%. The specimen was PBMCs. The TCR comes from a human donor in good health. The V and J genes are TRBV6-5 and TRBJ2-1; no clear D gene. The CDR3 DNA follows: TGTGCCAGCAGCTCCGACACCCGCTCCGACAATGAGCAGTTCTTC. Protein product: CASSSDTRSDNEQFF.